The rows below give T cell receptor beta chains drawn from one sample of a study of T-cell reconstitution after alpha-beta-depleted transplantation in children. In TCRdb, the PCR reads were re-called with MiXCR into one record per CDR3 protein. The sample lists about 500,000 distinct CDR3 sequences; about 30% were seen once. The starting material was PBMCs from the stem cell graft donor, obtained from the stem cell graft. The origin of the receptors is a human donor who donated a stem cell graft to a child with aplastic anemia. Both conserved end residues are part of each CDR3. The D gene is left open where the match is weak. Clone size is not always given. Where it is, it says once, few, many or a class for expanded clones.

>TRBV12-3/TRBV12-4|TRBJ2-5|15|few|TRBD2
TGTGCCAGCAGTTTGACTAGCGGGAACGGAGAGACCCAGTACTTC
CASSLTSGNGETQYF
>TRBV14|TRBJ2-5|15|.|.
TGTGCCAGCAGCCAAGATGAGGGGTCCCAAGAGACCCAGTACTTC
CASSQDEGSQETQYF
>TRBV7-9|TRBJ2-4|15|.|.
TGTGCCAGCAGCTTAGTTAGACCCAACGGGGACATTCAGTACTTC
CASSLVRPNGDIQYF
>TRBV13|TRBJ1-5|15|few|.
TGTGCCAGCAGCTTAGGGATGGGCAGTAATCAGCCCCAGCATTTT
CASSLGMGSNQPQHF
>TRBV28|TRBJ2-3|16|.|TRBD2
TGTGCCACCCGGACTAGCGGGCTATCTAGCACAGATACGCAGTATTTT
CATRTSGLSSTDTQYF
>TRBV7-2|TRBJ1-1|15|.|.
TGTGCCAGCAGCTTAAAGCATGGGGTTCTCGCTGAAGCTTTCTTT
CASSLKHGVLAEAFF
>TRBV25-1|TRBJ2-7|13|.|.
TGTGCCAGCAGGTCGGACAGCTCCTACGAGCAGTACTTC
CASRSDSSYEQYF
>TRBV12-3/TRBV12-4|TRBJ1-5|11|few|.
TGTGCCAGCAGTTTGTCGCAGGGCCAGCATTTT
CASSLSQGQHF
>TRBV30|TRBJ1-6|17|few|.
TGTGCCTGGAGTTCCACCTTGGTAGGGGACGGGAATTCACCCCTCCACTTT
CAWSSTLVGDGNSPLHF
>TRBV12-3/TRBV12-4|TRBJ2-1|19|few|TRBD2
TGTGCCAGCAGTTTTGTGCATGGCCCCGGGACTAGCGGCAACAATGAGCAGTTCTTC
CASSFVHGPGTSGNNEQFF
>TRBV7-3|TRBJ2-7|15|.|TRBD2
TGTGCCAGCAGTTACGCGGGGGGGGACTCCTACGAGCAGTACTTC
CASSYAGGDSYEQYF
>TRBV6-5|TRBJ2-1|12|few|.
TGTGCCACCACCGGGGGAACTAATGAGCAGTTCTTC
CATTGGTNEQFF
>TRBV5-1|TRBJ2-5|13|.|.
TGCGCCAGCAGAACCAGGGATTTGGAGACCCAGTACTTC
CASRTRDLETQYF
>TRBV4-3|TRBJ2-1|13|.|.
TGCGCCAGCAGCCAAGATGACGGGCTACAGCAGTTCTTC
CASSQDDGLQQFF
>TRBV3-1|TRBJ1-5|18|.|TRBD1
TGTGCCAGCAGCCATCCCCGGGAGGGGGCGCCGGGCAATCAGCCCCAGCATTTT
CASSHPREGAPGNQPQHF
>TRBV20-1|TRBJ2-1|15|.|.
TGCAGTGCTAGAGATCTCTGGCTAGGGCCCCAGGAGCAGTTCTTC
CSARDLWLGPQEQFF
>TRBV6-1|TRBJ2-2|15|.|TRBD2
TGTGCCAGCAGTGACGGACTAGTTAACACCGGGGAGCTGTTTTTT
CASSDGLVNTGELFF
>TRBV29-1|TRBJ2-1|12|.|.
TGCAGCGTTGAGGATTGGGGATATGAGCAGTTCTTC
CSVEDWGYEQFF
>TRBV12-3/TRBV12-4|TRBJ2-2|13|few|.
TGTGCCAGCATCTTCAGGGTAACCGGGGAGCTGTTTTTT
CASIFRVTGELFF
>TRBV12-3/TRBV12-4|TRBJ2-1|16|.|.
TGTGCCAGCAGCGAGTCGTCAGGATTGTATCTGGATGAGCAGTTCTTC
CASSESSGLYLDEQFF
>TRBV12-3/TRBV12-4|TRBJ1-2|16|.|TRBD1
TGTGCCAGCAGTCAAGGGACAGGGCGGGGTCCTTATGGCTACACCTTC
CASSQGTGRGPYGYTF
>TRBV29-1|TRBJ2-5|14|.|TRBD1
TGCAGCGTTGCTACCTTGGCAGGGGGCGAGACCCAGTACTTC
CSVATLAGGETQYF